Below, 32 T cell receptor beta chains from the same sample are listed, as sequenced in a study of blood T cell repertoires in COVID-19. Profiling relied on immunoSEQ multiplex PCR, and the TCRdb table lists in-frame clones only, not all of them. The sample shows about 180,000 clones, roughly 77% of them seen only once. The sample consisted of peripheral blood. Receptors were obtained from a woman over 75 with COVID-19, enrolled during active disease.

This rearrangement joins TRBV6-5 to TRBJ1-4; 7 positions match TRBD1. CDR1 and CDR2 (germline): MNHEY, SVGAGI. CDR3 length equals 14 residues. V lost 5 bases to trimming and J lost 6 bases; unmatched junction nucleotides: 6. The CDR3 DNA sequence: TGTGCCAGCAGTCTCCGGGACAGCTATGAAAAACTGTTTTTT. Its protein is CASSLRDSYEKLFF.

Written as DNA, the CDR3 is TGCGCCAGCAGCCAAGAGGCCGGGGACAGGGGTGGCTACACCTTC. This encodes CASSQEAGDRGGYTF. This chain links TRBV4-3 with TRBJ1-2; 10 bases are shared with TRBD1. Germline CDR1 LGHNA, CDR2 YSLEER. After removal of 0 bases from V and 7 bases from J, the junction contained 5 bases not matched to a gene. The CDR3 covers 15 residues.

The V gene is TRBV5-4, the J gene TRBJ1-1; tentatively, D is TRBD1 (5 bases). Germline V gene data show CDR1 as SGHNT and CDR2 as YYREEE (reference sequence). The CDR3 has 14 residues. Trimming removed 0 bases at V and 1 base at J, with 7 bases between. In DNA form, the CDR3 reads TGTGCCAGCAGCTTGGTTACAGGGAACACTGAAGCTTTCTTT. It translates to CASSLVTGNTEAFF.

This clone was picked up a small number of times. This chain links TRBV18 with TRBJ2-3, with D possibly being TRBD1 (5 bases). Germline loops: CDR1 KGHSH, CDR2 LQKENI. V lost 5 bases and J 5 bases, leaving 11 bases between the germline ends. This CDR3 has 13 residues. CDR3 sequence reads: CASSGPGQDTQYF. The CDR3 DNA reads TGTGCCAGCTCAGGGCCAGGGCAAGATACGCAGTATTTT.

The chain carries TRBV2 and TRBJ2-7; the match to TRBD1 covers 8 bases. The CDR3 runs to 14 residues. Per the germline V gene, CDR1 is SNHLY and CDR2 is FYNNEI. Trimming took 8 bases from V and 1 from J; bases not matched to a gene: 7. The DNA of the CDR3 is TGTGCCAGCCACCAGGACAGGGCATCCTACGAGCAGTACTTC. This translates into CASHQDRASYEQYF.

This clone was observed once. CDR3 sequence reads: CASSPWGEGGEETQYF. CDR3 nucleotide sequence: TGTGCCAGCAGCCCGTGGGGGGAAGGGGGCGAGGAGACCCAGTACTTC. The chain has TRBV3-1 (or the pseudogene TRBV3-2) and TRBJ2-5; D possibly corresponds to TRBD1 (7 bases). The CDR3 runs to 16 residues. Trimming removed 4 bases at V and 5 bases at J, with 20 bases between. CDR1 is LGHDT and CDR2 is YNNKEL in the germline V gene (reference sequence).

This clone was seen once. This chain joins TRBV30 and TRBJ2-7; TRBD2 agrees at 7 bases. The CDR3 is 11 residues long. With V trimmed by 1 base and J by 6 bases, 0 bases remained unmatched. CDR1 is GTSNPN, CDR2 SVGIG, per germline (reference sequence). The CDR3 DNA reads as TGTGCCTGGAGTGCGGGGGGCGAGCAGTACTTC. It codes for CAWSAGGEQYF. Using reference TRBV30 and TRBJ2-7 for the parts outside the CDR3, the full variable domain is SQTIHQWPATLVQPVGSPLSLECTVEGTSNPNLYWYRQAAGRGLQLLFYSVGIGQISSEVPQNLSASRPQDRQFILSSKKLLLSDSGFYLCAWSAGGEQYFGPGTRLTVT.

Concerning this clone itself: The sample carries other DNA sequences with the same CDR3. The chain joins TRBV19 to TRBJ1-5; 9 positions agree with TRBD1. The germline V gene has CDR1 LNHDA and CDR2 SQIVND (reference sequence). V lost 4 bases and J lost 1; bases outside the gene matches: 2. The CDR3 is made up of 15 amino acids. The CDR3 nucleotides read TGTGCCAGTAGTACGGACAGGGGAAGCAATCAGCCCCAGCATTTT. Translating it yields CASSTDRGSNQPQHF.

In regard to this clone: No DNA is shown, since the ends of the CDR3 on it are uncertain; the CDR3 is the one TCRdb lists. The V and J genes are TRBV12-5 and TRBJ1-1. CDR1 and CDR2 from the germline V gene are LGHNT and FRNRAP. The CDR3 is 15 residues long, counting both termini. Here the CDR3 reads CASGLGMGGGTEAFF.

This clone has just a few counts. The chain is built from TRBV7-2 and TRBJ2-7, with 7 positions matching TRBD2. Germline V gene sequence: CDR1 SGHTA, CDR2 FQGNSA. This CDR3 has 14 amino acids. V gave up 4 bases and J gave up 3 bases; unmatched junction bases: 6. CDR3 coding DNA: TGTGCCAGCAGCTCTTACGGGACTAACTACGAGCAGTACTTC. Translation: CASSSYGTNYEQYF. The full variable domain, rest sourced from reference TRBV7-2 and TRBJ2-7, is GAGVSQSPSNKVTEKGKDVELRCDPISGHTALYWYRQSLGQGLEFLIYFQGNSAPDKSGLPSDRFSAERTGGSVSTLTIQRTQQEDSAVYLCASSSYGTNYEQYFGPGTRLTVT.

J is TRBJ2-7 and V is TRBV20-1; tentatively, D is TRBD1 (6 bases). Germline values: CDR1 DFQATT, CDR2 SNEGSKA (reference sequence). The CDR3 contains 11 residues. V was pared by 5 bases and J by 3 bases, with 8 bases between. Written as DNA, the CDR3 is TGCAGTGCTTTACAGGGCTACGAGCAGTACTTC. Protein sequence: CSALQGYEQYF.

This clone is a singleton in its sample. V gene TRBV28 combines with J gene TRBJ1-1; 7 bases are a match to TRBD1. V shed 6 bases, J shed 6 bases, and the junction held 10 bases outside the gene matches. Germline assignment: CDR1 MDHEN and CDR2 SYDVKM. This CDR3 is 14 amino acids long. CDR3 in amino acids: CASSRGQVGAEAFF. The CDR3 DNA follows: TGTGCCAGCAGCCGCGGACAGGTCGGTGCTGAAGCTTTCTTT. The whole variable domain, filled in from reference TRBV28 and TRBJ1-1, reads DVKVTQSSRYLVKRTGEKVFLECVQDMDHENMFWYRQDPGLGLRLIYFSYDVKMKEKGDIPEGYSVSREKKERFSLILESASTNQTSMYLCASSRGQVGAEAFFGQGTRLTVV.

J is TRBJ1-1 and V is TRBV18; no firm D call. V shed 2 bases and J shed 5 bases, with 24 bases lying between them. The CDR3 consists of 18 residues. Germline V gives CDR1 KGHSH, CDR2 LQKENI. This chain's CDR3 is CASSPFGALGNEGTEAFF. Written as DNA, the CDR3 is TGTGCCAGCTCACCATTCGGCGCCTTAGGGAATGAGGGAACTGAAGCTTTCTTT.

The chain is built from TRBV18 and TRBJ2-7, with 9 nucleotides matching TRBD2. CDR3 size: 14 residues. The V gene's germline CDR1 is KGHSH and CDR2 LQKENI. J lost 6 bases, V lost 4 bases, and 7 bases had no gene match. CDR3 region: CASSLGGGAAEQYF. The DNA for the CDR3 is TGTGCCAGCTCACTGGGCGGGGGGGCCGCCGAGCAGTACTTC.

The chain is built from TRBV4-3 and TRBJ2-1, with 11 bases that match TRBD2. The CDR3 totals 17 residues. Germline trimming cut 2 bases from V and 5 bases from J; bases unmatched to any gene: 8. Germline CDR1 is LGHNA and CDR2 is YSLEER. This CDR3 reads CASSQRRASGRNNEQFF. Written as DNA, the CDR3 is TGCGCCAGCAGCCAACGTCGGGCTAGCGGGAGGAACAATGAGCAGTTCTTC.

The chain employs TRBV6-5 and TRBJ1-2; maybe TRBD1 (6 bases). The CDR3 is 11 amino acids. Germline V CDR1 and CDR2: MNHEY, SVGAGI. The germline V and J ends were trimmed by 6 bases and 7 bases, with 9 bases remaining between them. This CDR3 reads CASRKGGGYTF. The CDR3 bases are TGTGCCAGCAGAAAAGGGGGTGGCTACACCTTC.

This sequence joins TRBV27 and TRBJ2-1; 9 bases line up with TRBD1. Germline assignment: CDR1 MNHEY and CDR2 SMNVEV (reference sequence). The V gene end was trimmed by 4 bases and the J gene end by 1 base; junction bases not matched to a gene: 2. This CDR3 is built from 15 residues. The CDR3 DNA follows: TGTGCCAGCAGTTCCGGGACAGGGTCCTACAATGAGCAGTTCTTC. This encodes CASSSGTGSYNEQFF.

The gene calls are TRBV7-9 and TRBJ2-1; the match to TRBD1 covers 8 bases. Germline V gene lookup returns CDR1 SEHNR and CDR2 FQNEAQ (reference sequence). Trimming at V came to 3 bases and at J to 8 bases, leaving 9 bases not matched to a gene. The CDR3 has 15 amino acids. CDR3 sequence reads: CASSLTGVVSYEQFF. The CDR3 nucleotides read TGTGCCAGCAGCTTGACAGGGGTTGTGAGTTATGAGCAGTTCTTC.

The chain uses TRBV6-2 or TRBV6-3 and TRBJ2-6, with a weak D call TRBD1 (5 bases). The V end was cut by 4 bases, the J end by 2 bases, with 12 bases between. CDR1 and CDR2 from the germline V gene are MNHEY and SVGEGT. This CDR3 is built from 16 residues. The CDR3 DNA sequence: TGTGCCAGCAGTTCTTTAACAGGTACTGGGGCCAACGTCCTGACTTTC. Encoded protein: CASSSLTGTGANVLTF.

The chain has TRBV6-5 and TRBJ1-3, with D unresolved. V lost 5 bases, J lost 0 bases, and 8 bases lay in between. The CDR3 is made up of 14 amino acids. CDR1 and CDR2 (germline): MNHEY, SVGAGI. CDR3 coding DNA: TGTGCCAGCAGTCCGCTAGACTCTGGAAACACCATATATTTT. This translates into CASSPLDSGNTIYF.

The V call is TRBV28, the J call TRBJ2-1; TRBD2 is a possible D gene (6 bases). This CDR3 region has 16 residues. Between the trimmed V and J ends, which lost 5 bases and 4 bases, there was a span of 18 bases. The V gene's germline CDR1 is MDHEN and CDR2 SYDVKM. CDR3 sequence: CASSPTAGLNYNEQFF. For the CDR3, the DNA is TGTGCCAGCAGTCCTACAGCGGGCCTTAATTACAATGAGCAGTTCTTC.

CDR3 sequence: CASSFISGANEKLFF. In DNA form, the CDR3 reads TGTGCCAGCAGTTTTATCTCGGGTGCTAATGAAAAACTGTTTTTT. The V call is TRBV28, the J call TRBJ1-4; D call uncertain. Trimming cost V 3 bases and J 3 bases, with 11 bases left between them. The CDR3 spans 15 residues. Germline CDR1 MDHEN, CDR2 SYDVKM.

This chain links TRBV10-3 with TRBJ1-2; 12 bases are shared with TRBD1. With 6 bases clipped from V and 8 bases from J, the junction kept 16 bases outside the gene matches. The CDR3 consists of 17 residues. Germline V CDR1 and CDR2: ENHRY, SYGVKD. The CDR3 bases are TGTGCCATCAGCGGGACAGGGGGCGCGGACTTGAAGGGCGGCTACACCTTC. This encodes CAISGTGGADLKGGYTF.

The CDR3 sequence is CASSLNRGDTSSYEQYF. For the CDR3, the DNA is TGTGCCAGCAGTCTCAACAGGGGGGACACTAGTTCCTACGAGCAGTACTTC. V usage is TRBV28 and J usage is TRBJ2-7; 8 nucleotides align to TRBD1. Germline V gene data show CDR1 as MDHEN and CDR2 as SYDVKM. Trimming cost V 5 bases and J 1 base; bases outside gene matches: 13. There are 17 residues in the CDR3.

This clone was observed a few times. A read error may account for a junction end that differs from germline. The chain joins TRBV7-8 to TRBJ1-2; 8 bases align to TRBD1. The CDR3 loop spans 17 amino acids. Germline CDR1 reads SGHVS; CDR2 reads FQNEAQ. The CDR3 region is CASSLRAGGAGFYRYTF. DNA of the CDR3: TGTGCCAGCAGCTTAAGGGCAGGGGGCGCGGGTTTCTATCGCTACACCTTC.

This clone has just one count. Written as DNA, the CDR3 is TGTGCCAGTAGTATTGACAGTCTCCTGCAAGAGACCCAGTACTTC. Its translation is CASSIDSLLQETQYF. This sequence joins TRBV19 and TRBJ2-5, with a weak D call TRBD1 (5 bases). The CDR3 is 15 amino acids. Germline V gene lookup returns CDR1 LNHDA and CDR2 SQIVND (reference sequence). Trimming cost V 3 bases and J 2 bases, with 13 bases left between them.

This chain uses TRBV7-3 with TRBJ2-5; TRBD1 agrees at 7 bases. This CDR3 region has 14 residues. Germline V gene data show CDR1 as SGHTA and CDR2 as FQGTGA. Losses at the gene ends were 5 bases for V and 2 bases for J; bases not matched to a gene: 5. CDR3 in DNA: TGTGCCAGCAGCCCAGGGACAGCGCAAGAGACCCAGTACTTC. This codes for CASSPGTAQETQYF.

V and J are TRBV5-4 and TRBJ2-3; TRBD2 matches at 10 bases. This CDR3 spans 16 amino acids. V was pared by 0 bases and J by 5 bases, with 6 bases of the junction left unmatched. Germline-derived CDR1 and CDR2 are SGHNT and YYREEE (reference sequence). The chain's CDR3 is CASSLEAGGTRDTQYF. CDR3 coding DNA: TGTGCCAGCAGCTTGGAAGCGGGGGGGACCCGAGATACGCAGTATTTT.

The V gene is TRBV6-2 or TRBV6-3, the J gene TRBJ1-1, with D possibly TRBD1 on 5 matching bases. CDR1 is MNHEY, CDR2 SVGEGT, per germline. The germline V and J ends were trimmed by 5 bases and 1 base, with 23 bases remaining between them. The CDR3 consists of 18 residues. In DNA form, the CDR3 reads TGTGCCAGCAGTCCCGGGGGGGGAAAAGACACCAAGAACACTGAAGCTTTCTTT. This gives the protein CASSPGGGKDTKNTEAFF.

The chain combines TRBV7-9 with TRBJ2-5; TRBD2 matches 11 bases. Germline V gene lookup returns CDR1 SEHNR and CDR2 FQNEAQ (reference sequence). Trimming at V came to 5 bases and at J to 9 bases, leaving 14 bases not matched to a gene. The CDR3 consists of 16 residues. The CDR3 sequence: CASSHPGTSGRGSQYF. The CDR3 DNA reads TGTGCCAGCAGCCACCCCGGGACTAGCGGTCGGGGGTCCCAGTACTTC.

The gene calls are TRBV19 and TRBJ1-2; perhaps TRBD1 as D (6 bases). CDR1 LNHDA and CDR2 SQIVND come from the germline V gene (reference sequence). The ends were cut back, 7 bases at V and 0 bases at J, with 12 bases in the middle. The CDR3 covers 14 residues. For the CDR3, the DNA is TGTGCCAGTAAGGGCAGGACAGCTAACTATGGCTACACCTTC. Translating gives CASKGRTANYGYTF. Looking up the rest from reference TRBV19 and TRBJ1-2 gives the full variable domain: DGGITQSPKYLFRKEGQNVTLSCEQNLNHDAMYWYRQDPGQGLRLIYYSQIVNDFQKGDIAEGYSVSREKKESFPLTVTSAQKNPTAFYLCASKGRTANYGYTFGSGTRLTVV.

V usage is TRBV28 and J usage is TRBJ2-5, with 9 positions matching TRBD2. V lost 4 bases and J lost 1; bases outside the gene matches: 4. Germline CDR1 and CDR2: MDHEN and SYDVKM. This CDR3 is built from 15 residues. Here the CDR3 DNA reads TGTGCCAGCAGTTCACTGACTAGCGGCCAAGAGACCCAGTACTTC. This translates into CASSSLTSGQETQYF. The full variable domain, rest sourced from reference TRBV28 and TRBJ2-5, is DVKVTQSSRYLVKRTGEKVFLECVQDMDHENMFWYRQDPGLGLRLIYFSYDVKMKEKGDIPEGYSVSREKKERFSLILESASTNQTSMYLCASSSLTSGQETQYFGPGTRLLVL.